One sample yielded the 30 T cell receptor beta chains listed below, sequenced in a study of T cells in Graves' hyperthyroidism and ophthalmopathy. Amplification of TCR beta CDR3 regions used RNA as the template. Carried out on the TCR CDR3, a first-round RT-PCR used the HTBI primer set. Each CDR3 protein is one row after TCRdb ran MiXCR on the multiplex PCR reads. The repertoire consists of roughly 400,000 distinct CDR3 sequences, with 11% to 15% occurring once and the leading ten covering 25% to 30%. Sequenced sample: blood. All receptors derive from a man between 50 and 59 years old with Graves' ophthalmopathy.

This clonotype has a count of ten or more. The rearrangement links TRBV11-3 to TRBJ1-2, with TRBD1 matching 7 bases. The CDR3 consists of 14 residues. V gave up 5 bases and J gave up 8 bases; unmatched junction bases: 11. Germline V lookup: CDR1 SGHNT, CDR2 YENEEA. The CDR3 spells CASSHRGLSYGYTF. CDR3 nucleotide sequence: TGTGCCAGCAGCCACAGGGGACTTTCTTACGGCTACACCTTC. The complete variable domain, with remaining parts taken from reference TRBV11-3 and TRBJ1-2, reads EAGVVQSPRYKIIEKKQPVAFWCNPISGHNTLYWYLQNLGQGPELLIRYENEEAVDDSQLPKDRFSAERLKGVDSTLKIQPAELGDSAVYLCASSHRGLSYGYTFGSGTRLTVV.

There are many counts of this clonotype. The chain combines TRBV20-1 with TRBJ2-5; perhaps TRBD2 as D (5 bases). The V end lost 3 bases, the J end lost 5 bases, and 13 bases lay between the germline ends. CDR3 length equals 13 residues. Per germline, CDR1 DFQATT and CDR2 SNEGSKA (reference sequence). In DNA form, the CDR3 reads TGCAGTGCTAGGGGAGCCAGCGGTGAGACCCAGTACTTC. Its protein product is CSARGASGETQYF.

A remark on this clonotype: Given a much more abundant clone one base away, this may be a read error. This CDR3 reads CASSTDDYGCTF. Written as DNA, the CDR3 is TGTGCCAGCTCGACGGACGACTATGGCTGCACCTTC. This rearrangement joins TRBV18 to TRBJ1-2; D unclear. CDR1 KGHSH and CDR2 LQKENI come from the germline V gene. The CDR3 contains 12 residues.

This clonotype was detected ten times or more. The V and J genes are TRBV5-1 and TRBJ2-2, with a weak D call TRBD1 (6 bases). Trimming took off 7 bases at V and 0 bases at J, with 13 bases between the two ends. Germline V gives CDR1 SGHRS, CDR2 YFSETQ. This CDR3 comprises 15 residues. The CDR3 sequence is CASSQGLTNTGELFF. CDR3 nucleotide sequence: TGCGCCAGCTCACAGGGCCTCACGAACACCGGGGAGCTGTTTTTT.

The chain joins TRBV16 to TRBJ1-2; D gene ambiguous. V was clipped by 3 bases and J by 2 bases, with 16 bases between them. The CDR3 loop spans 16 amino acids. Germline lookup yields CDR1 KGHSY and CDR2 FQNENV. The CDR3 nucleotides read TGTGCCAGCAGCCAGCCAATGGGCCGGTCGAACTATGGCTACACCTTC. Protein sequence: CASSQPMGRSNYGYTF. The full variable domain, its missing parts supplied by reference TRBV16 and TRBJ1-2, is GEEVAQTPKHLVRGEGQKAKLYCAPIKGHSYVFWYQQVLKNEFKFLISFQNENVFDETGMPKERFSAKCLPNSPCSLEIQATKLEDSAVYFCASSQPMGRSNYGYTFGSGTRLTVV.

This rearrangement joins TRBV6-9 to TRBJ2-1; 9 bases map to TRBD2. CDR1 MNHGY and CDR2 SVAAGI come from the germline V gene. This CDR3 comprises 19 residues. Germline trimming cut 3 bases from V and 1 base from J; bases unmatched to any gene: 13. The CDR3 nucleotides read TGTGCCAGCAGTTACCGCCCCCGACTAGCGGAGGGTTCCTACAATGAGCAGTTCTTC. Translating gives CASSYRPRLAEGSYNEQFF.

This clonotype was counted many times. The chain links TRBV7-8 to TRBJ2-7; D assignment may be TRBD1 or TRBD2 (5 bases each). The V end was cut by 5 bases, the J end by 0 bases, with 11 bases between. CDR1 and CDR2 from the germline V gene are SGHVS and FQNEAQ. The CDR3 has 14 amino acids. In DNA form, the CDR3 reads TGTGCCAGCAGCCCTCGGGGCGCCTCCTACGAGCAGTACTTC. Protein sequence: CASSPRGASYEQYF.

The chain has TRBV29-1 and TRBJ1-2; the D gene is possibly TRBD1 (6 bases). Germline assignment: CDR1 SQVTM and CDR2 ANQGSEA. V gave up 6 bases and J gave up 8 bases, with 13 bases separating them. This CDR3 has 11 residues. For the CDR3, the DNA is TGCAGCGTGACCGGCGGGGGCGGCTACACCTTC. It translates to CSVTGGGGYTF. Filled out from reference TRBV29-1 and TRBJ1-2, the complete variable domain reads SAVISQKPSRDICQRGTSLTIQCQVDSQVTMMFWYRQQPGQSLTLIATANQGSEATYESGFVIDKFPISRPNLTFSTLTVSNMSPEDSSIYLCSVTGGGGYTFGSGTRLTVV.

This clonotype was found many times. The chain is built from TRBV2 and TRBJ1-5; D perhaps matches TRBD1 (6 bases). V lost 5 bases to trimming and J lost 7 bases, with 18 bases between them. CDR1 SNHLY and CDR2 FYNNEI come from the germline V gene. This CDR3 has 15 residues. The DNA for the CDR3 is TGTGCCAGCAGTCAACGACCCCTCCAGGGGCAGCCCCAGCATTTT. Its translation: CASSQRPLQGQPQHF. Full variable domain (rest looked up from reference TRBV2 and TRBJ1-5): EPEVTQTPSHQVTQMGQEVILRCVPISNHLYFYWYRQILGQKVEFLVSFYNNEISEKSEIFDDQFSVERPDGSNFTLKIRSTKLEDSAMYFCASSQRPLQGQPQHFGDGTRLSIL.

This clonotype showed up many times. The rearrangement links TRBV27 to TRBJ2-1, with a possible D match to TRBD2 (7 bases). This CDR3 spans 14 amino acids. V dropped 7 bases and J dropped 1 base, with 11 bases sitting between them. CDR1 and CDR2 from the germline V gene are MNHEY and SMNVEV (reference sequence). The DNA of the CDR3 is TGTGCCAGCAAAAGCGGGACATCCTACAATGAGCAGTTCTTC. It translates to CASKSGTSYNEQFF.

The sample holds many counts of this clonotype. This chain links TRBV7-8 with TRBJ2-3; the D is unclear. The CDR3 consists of 16 residues. V was trimmed by 0 bases and J by 4 bases, leaving 14 bases between them. Germline-derived CDR1 and CDR2 are SGHVS and FQNEAQ. The chain's CDR3 is CASSLAWNMGPDTQYF. The CDR3 DNA is TGTGCCAGCAGCTTAGCGTGGAACATGGGCCCAGATACGCAGTATTTT.

As for this clonotype: A much larger clone is a single base away; this may be a read error. This sequence joins TRBV18 and TRBJ2-5, with TRBD1 identical over 10 bases. From germline, CDR1 is KGHSH and CDR2 LQKENI. With 6 bases clipped from V and 4 bases from J, the junction kept 5 bases outside the gene matches. The CDR3 is made up of 14 amino acids. CDR3 DNA: TGTGCCAGCTCTCGCGGACAGGGGGGAGAGACCCAGTACTTC. It codes for CASSRGQGGETQYF.

This clonotype was counted at least ten times. J is TRBJ2-5 and V is TRBV13, with unresolved D. The CDR3 is made up of 16 amino acids. The V gene's germline CDR1 is PRHDT and CDR2 FYEKMQ (reference sequence). V was cut by 0 bases and J by 2 bases, with 13 bases left in between. The DNA of the CDR3 is TGTGCCAGCAGCTTAGGCGCGTGTCCACAGCAAGAGACCCAGTACTTC. As protein: CASSLGACPQQETQYF.

This clonotype was counted a few times. V usage is TRBV6-1 and J usage is TRBJ2-3; no definite D call. Deletions cut 6 bases from V and 2 bases from J, with 12 bases between. Germline CDR1 reads MNHNS; CDR2 reads SASEGT. The CDR3 extends over 14 amino acids. The CDR3 DNA follows: TGTGCCAGCAGCCGGTCCGAAGTCACAGATACGCAGTATTTT. This codes for CASSRSEVTDTQYF.

This clonotype was found many times. The chain combines TRBV12-5 with TRBJ2-3; no clear D gene. This CDR3 is 14 amino acids long. Germline values: CDR1 LGHNT, CDR2 FRNRAP. V was pared by 4 bases and J by 0 bases, with 8 bases between. CDR3 nucleotide sequence: TGTGCTAGTGGTTCTGGAACTAGCACAGATACGCAGTATTTT. Translating gives CASGSGTSTDTQYF.

This clonotype was seen ten or more times. The chain is built from TRBV29-1 and TRBJ2-5, with D unresolved. CDR3 length: 12 residues. V lost 6 bases to trimming and J lost 6 bases, with 14 bases between them. Germline lookup yields CDR1 SQVTM and CDR2 ANQGSEA. CDR3 region: CSVNLTPQTQYF. CDR3 nucleotide sequence: TGCAGCGTCAACCTTACCCCCCAGACCCAGTACTTC.

A few counts support this clonotype. Here the CDR3 reads CASSLSPDRVGAEQYF. CDR3 nucleotides: TGTGCCAGCAGTTTATCCCCAGACAGGGTGGGGGCCGAGCAGTACTTC. The genes are TRBV12-3 or TRBV12-4 and TRBJ2-7; 7 bases fit TRBD1. This CDR3 has 16 residues. The V gene end was trimmed by 2 bases and the J gene end by 6 bases; junction bases not matched to a gene: 13.

This clonotype was observed at least ten times. The chain links TRBV20-1 to TRBJ2-7; 11 bases are a match to TRBD2. CDR3 length: 14 residues. Looked up from germline, CDR1 is DFQATT and CDR2 is SNEGSKA (reference sequence). Trimming cost V 5 bases and J 4 bases; bases outside gene matches: 7. In DNA, the CDR3 is TGCAGTGCTGGGGTAGCGGGAGGGAAGTACGAGCAGTACTTC. Encoded protein: CSAGVAGGKYEQYF.

The rearrangement uses TRBV7-9 and TRBJ1-2; D ambiguous. The CDR3 has 15 amino acids. Trimming cost V 0 bases and J 6 bases, with 14 bases left between them. The germline CDR1 and CDR2 sequences are SEHNR and FQNEAQ (reference sequence). The CDR3 protein is CASSLAVGPNHGYTF. The CDR3 bases are TGTGCCAGCAGCTTAGCTGTAGGACCCAATCATGGCTACACCTTC.

This clonotype came up a few times. This chain connects TRBV6-1 to TRBJ1-2, with unresolved D. Per germline, CDR1 MNHNS and CDR2 SASEGT. The length of the CDR3 is 15 residues. The V gene lost 7 bases and the J gene lost 4 bases, with 19 bases spanning the gap. DNA for the CDR3: TGTGCCAGCAACCCGGGCCGGAGGGTACCCTATGGCTACACCTTC. It encodes CASNPGRRVPYGYTF.

Worth noting for this clonotype: A read error may explain this, as a much larger clone is one base away. V is TRBV7-9 and J is TRBJ1-5; D gene uncertain. The CDR3 is 17 residues long. Trimming cost V 5 bases and J 0 bases, with 17 bases left between them. Germline V gene data show CDR1 as SEHNR and CDR2 as FQNEAQ (reference sequence). The CDR3 DNA reads TGTGCCAGCAGCCGCCTGTCGGGAGGGAGTAGCAATCAGCCCCAGCATTTT. Protein product: CASSRLSGGSSNQPQHF.

This clonotype was found many times. The chain links TRBV18 to TRBJ2-3; D gene uncertain. The CDR3 has 13 amino acids. Per the germline V gene, CDR1 is KGHSH and CDR2 is LQKENI. V dropped 0 bases and J dropped 5 bases, with 6 bases sitting between them. CDR3 DNA sequence: TGTGCCAGCTCACCACCCCCAGGAGATACGCAGTATTTT. Its translation is CASSPPPGDTQYF.

At least ten counts were recorded for this clonotype. This sequence joins TRBV28 and TRBJ1-4, with D tentatively TRBD1 (6 bases). Trimming stripped 8 bases from V and 6 bases from J, with 13 bases between. The CDR3 has 13 amino acids. Germline-derived CDR1 and CDR2 are MDHEN and SYDVKM. CDR3 residues: CASCTGLDEKLFF. CDR3 nucleotide sequence: TGTGCCAGCTGTACAGGGCTGGATGAAAAACTGTTTTTT.

This clonotype was detected a few times. The chain is built from TRBV20-1 and TRBJ2-2; D may be TRBD1 (7 bases). Trimming left V 1 base short and J 4 bases short, with 19 bases between. Germline values: CDR1 DFQATT, CDR2 SNEGSKA (reference sequence). This CDR3 region has 17 residues. The CDR3 sequence is CSARVTPGGFGTGELFF. The CDR3 nucleotides are TGCAGTGCTAGAGTAACGCCAGGGGGGTTTGGCACCGGGGAGCTGTTTTTT.

This clonotype has a count of ten or more. The chain links TRBV20-1 to TRBJ1-1; 7 nucleotides line up with TRBD1. The CDR3 runs to 14 residues. Germline V gene sequence: CDR1 DFQATT, CDR2 SNEGSKA (reference sequence). Trimming cost V 1 base and J 5 bases; bases outside gene matches: 7. The CDR3 sequence is CSARAHRGGTEAFF. Written as DNA, the CDR3 is TGCAGTGCTAGAGCCCACAGGGGTGGAACTGAAGCTTTCTTT.

This chain connects TRBV4-1 to TRBJ2-7; TRBD1 aligns across 8 bases. CDR3 length: 17 residues. The germline V gene has CDR1 MGHRA and CDR2 YSYEKL. V lost 2 bases and J lost 0; bases outside the gene matches: 9. CDR3 residues: CASSQTTGQGASYEQYF. The DNA of the CDR3 is TGCGCCAGCAGCCAAACTACCGGACAGGGAGCCTCCTACGAGCAGTACTTC.

This clonotype was observed at least ten times. The V and J genes are TRBV2 and TRBJ2-1; D ambiguous. CDR1 and CDR2 from the germline V gene are SNHLY and FYNNEI. Trimming took off 10 bases at V and 3 bases at J, with 13 bases between the two ends. The CDR3 is made up of 13 amino acids. Written as DNA, the CDR3 is TGTGCCACCGGTCTGGACCTCTACAATGAGCAGTTCTTC. As protein: CATGLDLYNEQFF. Looking up the rest from reference TRBV2 and TRBJ2-1 gives the full variable domain: EPEVTQTPSHQVTQMGQEVILRCVPISNHLYFYWYRQILGQKVEFLVSFYNNEISEKSEIFDDQFSVERPDGSNFTLKIRSTKLEDSAMYFCATGLDLYNEQFFGPGTRLTVL.

This clonotype was picked up one time. The chain employs TRBV27 and TRBJ2-7; 7 bases line up with TRBD1. There are 14 residues in the CDR3. Trimming removed 6 bases from V and 6 bases from J; junction bases left unmatched: 11. Germline CDR1 MNHEY, CDR2 SMNVEV (reference sequence). The CDR3 protein is CASSRTGKPCEQYF. In nucleotides, the CDR3 is TGTGCCAGCAGCCGGACAGGTAAACCCTGCGAGCAGTACTTC.

This clonotype was found many times. This chain uses TRBV5-1 with TRBJ1-1, with D possibly being TRBD1 (6 bases). From germline, CDR1 is SGHRS and CDR2 YFSETQ. V was cut by 4 bases and J by 3 bases, with 10 bases left in between. This CDR3 has 13 amino acids. The CDR3 DNA is TGCGCCAGCAGCGCAGACAGGTACACTGAAGCTTTCTTT. Protein product: CASSADRYTEAFF.

This clonotype was counted many times. The chain links TRBV12-3 or TRBV12-4 to TRBJ2-5; TRBD2 aligns across 10 bases. The trim removed 5 bases at V and 6 bases at J, leaving 6 bases unmatched. This CDR3 contains 14 residues. The CDR3 DNA follows: TGTGCCAGCAGTCCGGGACTAGCGAGGCAGACCCAGTACTTC. It encodes CASSPGLARQTQYF.